This T cell receptor beta chain was recovered during a study of blood T cell repertoires in COVID-19. Study-level background: Sources were T cells, B-cell-depleted T cells, or PBMCs; the material itself was cDNA or gDNA.

Original processing methods: Reference gene primer amplification gave nucleated cell count estimates. The assay was immunoSEQ multiplex PCR, and TCRdb's table has in-frame clones only and misses some. That table gives V, J and clone size, and the DNA gave D and trimming. The table shows about 480,000 clones, with 70% to 90% occurring only once. Participant reports of clinical history set cohort assignment. Sequenced sample: PBMCs or T cells enriched from blood (not recorded which). The receptor comes from a woman between 40 and 50 years old who had recovered from COVID-19.

This CDR3 reads CASSFIPAGETEAFF. In DNA, the CDR3 is TGTGCCAGCAGCTTTATCCCGGCAGGGGAAACTGAAGCTTTCTTT. This chain connects TRBV5-5 to TRBJ1-1, with a weak D call TRBD1 (6 bases). Germline CDR1 and CDR2: SGHKS and YYEKEE (reference sequence). With 2 bases removed from V and 5 bases from J, the gap between germline ends came to 16 bases. The CDR3 is made up of 15 amino acids. Supplemented by reference TRBV5-5 and TRBJ1-1, the full variable domain reads DAGVTQSPTHLIKTRGQQVTLRCSPISGHKSVSWYQQVLGQGPQFIFQYYEKEERGRGNFPDRFSARQFPNYSSELNVNALLLGDSALYLCASSFIPAGETEAFFGQGTRLTVV.